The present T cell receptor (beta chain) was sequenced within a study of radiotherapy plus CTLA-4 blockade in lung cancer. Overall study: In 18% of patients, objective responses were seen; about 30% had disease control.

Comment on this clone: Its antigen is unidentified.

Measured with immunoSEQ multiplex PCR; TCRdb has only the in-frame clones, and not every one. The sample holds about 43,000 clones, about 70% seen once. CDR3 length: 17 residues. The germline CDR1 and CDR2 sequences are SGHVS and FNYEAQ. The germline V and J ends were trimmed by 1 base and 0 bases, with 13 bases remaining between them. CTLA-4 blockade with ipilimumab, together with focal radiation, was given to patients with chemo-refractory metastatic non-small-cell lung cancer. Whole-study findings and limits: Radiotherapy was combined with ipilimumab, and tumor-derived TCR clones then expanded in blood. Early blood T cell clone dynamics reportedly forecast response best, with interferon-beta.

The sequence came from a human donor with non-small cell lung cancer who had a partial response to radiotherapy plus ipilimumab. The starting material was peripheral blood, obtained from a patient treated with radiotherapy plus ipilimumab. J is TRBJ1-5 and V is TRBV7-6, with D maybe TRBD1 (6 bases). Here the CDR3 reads CASSLGTGYSSNQPQHF. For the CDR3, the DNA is TGTGCCAGCAGCTTAGGAACAGGGTATAGTAGCAATCAGCCCCAGCATTTT.